This section outlines one T cell receptor beta chain sequence together with its context. Its antigen is not identified. This sample was included in a study of cytomegalovirus exposure and HLA in healthy donors. Overall study results and limits: Reportedly, cytomegalovirus status was diagnosed with high sensitivity and specificity. By HLA locus, TCR association rates varied in a later analysis, with DRB1 showing the most and HLA-C the fewest. Earlier results showed most TCR beta V segments being productive about 87% or about 30% of the time.

The PCR made use of 60 Vbeta and 13 Jbeta primers. Generated by immunoSEQ multiplex PCR, the TCRdb table keeps only in-frame clones and is missing some. The sample has some 90,000 clones, more than 65% seen once. Germline V gene sequence: CDR1 SGHNT, CDR2 YYREEE (reference sequence). The V end was cut by 1 base, the J end by 5 bases, with 13 bases between. This CDR3 region has 15 residues. The sequencing sample was made of PBMCs. This receptor was identified in a man aged 55 to 69 in good health and CMV-seronegative. The J gene is TRBJ2-1, the V gene TRBV5-4, with a weak D call TRBD1 (6 bases). CDR3 sequence (DNA): TGTGCCAGCAGCTTGCTTACAGGGTGGGACAATGAGCAGTTCTTC. Translating gives CASSLLTGWDNEQFF.